This T cell receptor (beta chain) was sequenced during a study of beta chain features in type 1 diabetes (dated by TCRdb to the late 2010s). Broadly, across the study: Patients and healthy donors did not differ in mean age, gender distribution, total cell number or subset yield. Across all samples, 107,917,701 sorted cells were examined, and cell number per subset correlated strongly with RNA yield. The study compared the TCRB repertoires of sorted circulating CD4+ T cell subsets in recently diagnosed type 1 diabetes patients with those in matched healthy donors. Regulatory and stem cell-like memory subsets were obtained from only 8 patients and about 8 healthy donors, while naive and central memory subsets were obtained from all 30 or so donors. Summary of the overall study and its limitations: In all four CD4+ subsets, TCRB CDR3 length was moderately but significantly shorter in type 1 diabetes patients. Shorter templates might be favored by PCR, yet because patient and control samples were amplified and corrected together, any such skew would affect both groups equally. Because the HLA sub-analyses included only small numbers of individuals, any influence of HLA type on TCRB rearrangement was left unresolved. Because cDNA was sequenced instead of genomic DNA, activated cells with high expression could be over-represented, although the groups did not differ in activation or CD3 levels. Naive, central memory and regulatory TCRB repertoires appeared to be more similar among patients than among healthy donors. Fewer insertions and more nucleotide deletions at VDJ recombination sites were observed in patients with type 1 diabetes, implying thymic rearrangement abnormalities.

From each donor, a single peripheral blood sample of about 100 mL on average was drawn into heparinised tubes. A BD FACSAria II was used to sort naive, central memory, regulatory and stem cell-like memory CD4+ T cells with a panel that included CD45RO, CCR7, CD25, CD127, CD95 and CD27. Every sorted population had a purity above 95%. PBMCs were isolated right away by Lymphoprep density gradient centrifugation and were stained directly, without culture. So that batch effects would be minimized, each experiment stained and sorted samples in pairs, pairing one healthy donor with one patient. The CDR3 covers 15 residues, taking in both the cysteine and the phenylalanine. Only CDR3 DNA is held: 45 bases, read in frame from base 1. V is clipped by 0 bases and J by 0 bases, and the sequence between their germline boundaries is 8 bases long. All of the isolated RNA was reverse transcribed with the High Capacity cDNA Reverse Transcription Kit, so expressed TCRB transcripts were sequenced. Deep immunoSEQ sequencing was applied to naive, central memory and regulatory T cell samples, giving an average of about 3.57 million total reads per sample. Sorted cells were lysed in RLT buffer and RNA was extracted with DNase-treated RNeasy Micro or Mini kits, depending on cell number. Each cell subset was processed separately to prevent cross-contamination, with patient and healthy donor samples processed together. The immunoSEQ multiplex PCR was used to amplify TCRB sequences from cDNA, generating 87-bp fragments that spanned the CDR3 region. Sequencing of the amplicons was performed on the Illumina HiSeq platform. The original pipeline was this. PCR bias was computationally corrected using synthetic template baselines, reads within Hamming distance 2 were collapsed, and singletons that could not be merged were discarded. Reads were aligned against IMGT to assign V, D and J genes, CDR3 length and insertions or deletions at six rearrangement sites. Within each subset, clonotype counts were normalized to sorted cell number, and only after that were true diversity and Gini coefficients computed with the tcR R package. The overlap coefficient, calculated on TCRB nucleotide sequences, was used to measure repertoire sharing. Out-of-frame TCRB sequences from naive cells were analyzed to stand in for the pre-selection repertoire. Entries here come from immuneACCESS through TCRdb and include only in-frame sequences with V and J called. Some clones fail to appear in such tables; in the studies checked, an unresolved V gene covers under half of the shortfall, and the cause of the remainder is unknown. The V and J calls and the clone size are those of that table, but D and trimming were determined from the DNA. This sample is represented by roughly 280,000 clones; 20% to 25% of them were singletons. Of the sample, about 0.012% falls within the top ten clones.

On this clone itself: Its antigen is still unknown. Base-call qualities are not available, and no considerably larger clone is one nucleotide away.

The chain employs TRBV23-1 and TRBJ1-1; no D gene can be assigned with confidence. TRBV23-1 is identified as an open reading frame with a role that is uncertain. The origin of this receptor is a woman in her twenties or thirties with type 1 diabetes. Sequences were obtained from naive CD4+ T cells from blood. The sample's cell subset or site label is to be understood as: true naive CD4+ T cells. DNA sequence: TGCGCCAGCAGTCAATCTAACACCCTGAACACTGAAGCTTTCTTT. This gives the protein CASSQSNTLNTEAFF.